Sequencing of this T cell receptor beta chain was carried out in a study of T cell responses to AZD1222 COVID-19 vaccine (dated by TCRdb to the early 2020s). Concerning the study at large: AZD1222 recipients given second doses at about 4 weeks or at about 12 weeks were pooled, since spike-specific TCR depth and breadth were not found to differ between the two schedules. Trial participants were enrolled by age into subgroups of 18-55, 56-69 and 70-plus years, and around 150, 28 and 57 TCR-sequenced participants, respectively, were included in these subgroups. TCR sequencing covered roughly 230 trial participants: about 210 given two doses of AZD1222 and 26 given two doses of MenACWY control vaccine. Overall study outcomes, separate from this receptor: Conclusions about previously exposed vaccinees were limited because only six or seven AZD1222 recipients were SARS-CoV-2 seropositive at baseline. Most participants were white British and females outnumbered males, and the authors suggested that clonal diversity may have been underestimated. The vaccine-associated CD4 TCRs covered the entire spike protein, and the dominant responses fell in regions 160-218 and 743-854. The 56-69-year group was small, and its depth increase did not reach significance, likely because of low power. Epitopes outside the regions mutated in the B.1.351 and B.1.1.7 variants were reportedly recognized by nearly half of the unique spike-specific TCRs. No day 14 peak-response samples were available, so repertoires were characterized only after the peak T cell response. After two AZD1222 doses, both the breadth and the depth of spike-specific TCRs were significantly higher than at day 0 and than in MenACWY recipients.

The CDR3 spans 14 residues, from the cysteine through the phenylalanine. The entry retains the CDR3 DNA only, 42 bases that are in frame from base 1. The germline V gene (reference sequence) specifies LNHDA as CDR1 and SQIVND as CDR2. V lost 3 bases and J lost 6 bases; the stretch between them is 11 bases long. Interpreted using the paper, the time point label stands for: baseline before first vaccination. Vaccinee samples came from UK trials COV001 and COV002, including a single-blind randomized controlled phase 2/3 trial of AZD1222 (ChAdOx1 nCoV-19) in healthy adults. For TCRbeta chain sequencing, PBMC samples from trial participants were taken at day 0 and at day 28 after the second dose. The CDR3 regions of human TCRbeta chains were analyzed by immunosequencing. As for the authors' bioinformatics: TCRs in the repertoires were matched against a reference library of SARS-CoV-2-specific TCRs that had been generated with the MIRA antigen-specificity platform. Breadth meant the fraction of unique TCRs that were SARS-CoV-2-associated, whereas depth meant the fraction of total T cells that were SARS-CoV-2-associated. Using the MIRA data, each spike-specific TCR was assigned both to the spike region to which the TCR was reactive and to a CD4 or CD8 class. Log10-transformed breadth and depth values were compared by one-way ANOVA with Sidak's multiple comparisons tests. In TCRdb, the immuneACCESS table is reduced to in-frame sequences with V and J assigned. These tables do not hold every clone; where another copy was compared, an unresolved V gene accounts for under half, and the others remain unexplained. The D gene and trimming were derived from the DNA, and the V and J assignments and clone size from that table. The sample contains about 54,000 clones, 89% of them found a single time. Clones ranked in the top ten supply around 2% of the sample.

To note about this clone: Its recognized antigen is unknown. No much larger clonotype is one base removed from it; base qualities were not supplied.

Sequenced material: peripheral blood, taken on day 0 of AZD1222 vaccination. The TCR originated in an adult in good health. Rearrangement joined TRBV19 to TRBJ1-4, with TRBD1 perhaps the D gene, on 5 matching bases. The DNA reads TGTGCCAGTAGTATGGGGGTCTTCGATGAAAAACTGTTTTTT. Protein translation: CASSMGVFDEKLFF. Beyond the CDR3, the reference TRBV19 and TRBJ1-4 genes provide the residues; the full variable domain reads: DGGITQSPKYLFRKEGQNVTLSCEQNLNHDAMYWYRQDPGQGLRLIYYSQIVNDFQKGDIAEGYSVSREKKESFPLTVTSAQKNPTAFYLCASSMGVFDEKLFFGSGTQLSVL.